The 19 T cell receptor beta chains below were found in one sample sequenced in a study of CD8+ T cells in alopecia areata. As for treatment: oral pan-JAK inhibitor, 5-10 mg twice daily. RNA was extracted and reverse transcribed into cDNA as the sequencing template. Libraries were prepared by immunoSEQ multiplex PCR; TCRdb keeps only in-frame clonotypes and omits some of them. The table lists about 190,000 clones, around 56% of them singletons. The sequenced sample was CD4+ T cells sorted from blood, obtained at week 4, from a patient treated with tofacitinib. These receptors came from a human donor with alopecia areata.

This clone was seen just once. This chain joins TRBV30 and TRBJ1-5; D remains unclear. This CDR3 has 13 amino acids. The germline V gene has CDR1 GTSNPN and CDR2 SVGIG (reference sequence). Trimming left V 4 bases short and J 3 bases short, with 10 bases between. CDR3 loop: CAWKGRDNQPQHF. The CDR3, as DNA: TGTGCCTGGAAAGGGCGGGACAATCAGCCCCAGCATTTT.

For the CDR3, the DNA is TGTGCAACAAGGAGCGCGCAAGAGACCCAGTACTTC. Its translation is CATRSAQETQYF. V is TRBV6-6 and J is TRBJ2-5; no clear D. The germline V gene has CDR1 MNHNY and CDR2 SVGAGI (reference sequence). The CDR3 totals 12 residues.

This clone was counted between two and nine times. As DNA, the CDR3 is TGTGCCAGCAGAGTAACAGGGGGCGGTAACTATGGCTACACCTTC. Its translation: CASRVTGGGNYGYTF. V and J are TRBV6-5 and TRBJ1-2; the match to TRBD1 covers 9 bases. J lost 1 base, V lost 6 bases, and 6 bases had no gene match. The CDR3 length is 15 residues. Germline V CDR1 and CDR2: MNHEY, SVGAGI.

About this clone itself: This sample also contains other DNA sequences that code for the same CDR3. J is TRBJ2-7 and V is TRBV5-1; either TRBD1 or TRBD2 may supply D (5 bases each). Germline assignment: CDR1 SGHRS and CDR2 YFSETQ. CDR3 length equals 14 residues. V gave up 4 bases and J gave up 0 bases, with 11 bases separating them. CDR3 sequence reads: CASSPGRTSYEQYF. The CDR3 coding sequence is TGCGCCAGCAGCCCGGGACGAACCTCCTACGAGCAGTACTTC.

The chain carries TRBV5-1 and TRBJ1-5; TRBD1 is a possible D gene (6 bases). Trimming shortened V by 0 bases and J by 6 bases, and 13 bases separated the two germline ends. The CDR3 is 15 residues long. Germline V CDR1 and CDR2: SGHRS, YFSETQ. Here the CDR3 DNA reads TGCGCCAGCAGCTTGGACTCAGGGGCCGGTCAGCCCCAGCATTTT. As protein: CASSLDSGAGQPQHF.

The V and J genes are TRBV28 and TRBJ2-7; unclear D gene. The CDR3 consists of 13 residues. Germline V gives CDR1 MDHEN, CDR2 SYDVKM. Deletions cut 3 bases from V and 2 bases from J, with 8 bases between. CDR3 nucleotide sequence: TGTGCCAGCAGTTTCAGGCCGCCCTACGAGCAGTACTTC. Translating it yields CASSFRPPYEQYF.

V gene TRBV6-1 combines with J gene TRBJ2-6; D unclear. The ends were cut back, 3 bases at V and 0 bases at J, with 6 bases in the middle. The CDR3 has 15 residues. Germline CDR1 MNHNS, CDR2 SASEGT. The DNA for the CDR3 is TGTGCCAGCAGTGAGCAGAGCTCTGGGGCCAACGTCCTGACTTTC. It yields the protein CASSEQSSGANVLTF.

The chain carries TRBV29-1 and TRBJ2-4; 12 bases are shared with TRBD2. The CDR3 runs 15 residues. Per germline, CDR1 SQVTM and CDR2 ANQGSEA. Trimming at V came to 1 base and at J to 5 bases, leaving 3 bases not matched to a gene. This CDR3 reads CSVEGTSGTQNIQYF. Written as DNA, the CDR3 is TGCAGCGTTGAAGGGACTAGCGGGACCCAAAACATTCAGTACTTC.

This clone was picked up a small number of times. CDR3 DNA sequence: TGTGCCAGCAGCGACCGGACTAGCGGGAGTTTCCACACCGGGGAGCTGTTTTTT. Protein sequence: CASSDRTSGSFHTGELFF. The chain is built from TRBV7-3 and TRBJ2-2, with TRBD2 matching over 13 bases. CDR3 size: 18 residues. V lost 5 bases and J lost 3; bases outside the gene matches: 9. Germline V gene sequence: CDR1 SGHTA, CDR2 FQGTGA.

The rearrangement joins TRBV4-2 to TRBJ2-3; tentative D call: TRBD2 (6 bases). CDR3 length equals 13 residues. Germline-derived CDR1 and CDR2 are LGHNA and YNFKEQ. The V end was cut by 0 bases, the J end by 10 bases, with 11 bases between. The CDR3 here is CASSQDKVAAQYF. CDR3 coding DNA: TGTGCCAGCAGCCAAGATAAGGTAGCGGCGCAGTATTTT.

J is TRBJ2-7 and V is TRBV29-1, with 7 bases lining up with TRBD1. With V trimmed by 7 bases and J by 0 bases, 6 bases remained unmatched. Germline CDR1 reads SQVTM; CDR2 reads ANQGSEA. This CDR3 contains 13 residues. The CDR3 sequence: CSAETGSSYEQYF. CDR3 nucleotide sequence: TGCAGCGCCGAGACAGGGTCCTCCTACGAGCAGTACTTC.

This chain links TRBV29-1 with TRBJ2-4; weak D call: TRBD2 (6 bases). This CDR3 has 12 amino acids. CDR1 and CDR2 from the germline V gene are SQVTM and ANQGSEA. The V end was cut by 5 bases, the J end by 8 bases, with 13 bases between. For the CDR3, the DNA is TGCAGCGTTTCCCACGGGGGTGACATTCAGTACTTC. This encodes CSVSHGGDIQYF.

This chain joins TRBV2 and TRBJ1-2, with 8 bases identical to TRBD1. Germline CDR1 is SNHLY and CDR2 is FYNNEI. The CDR3 is 15 amino acids. With V trimmed by 5 bases and J by 2 bases, 7 bases remained unmatched. The CDR3 is CASSRDRSTNYGYTF. CDR3 DNA sequence: TGTGCCAGCAGTCGGGACAGGTCGACGAACTATGGCTACACCTTC. The variable domain in full, completed from reference TRBV2 and TRBJ1-2, reads EPEVTQTPSHQVTQMGQEVILRCVPISNHLYFYWYRQILGQKVEFLVSFYNNEISEKSEIFDDQFSVERPDGSNFTLKIRSTKLEDSAMYFCASSRDRSTNYGYTFGSGTRLTVV.

The chain uses TRBV28 and TRBJ2-2; D is uncertain. Deletions cut 3 bases from V and 12 bases from J, with 11 bases between. Germline V lookup: CDR1 MDHEN, CDR2 SYDVKM. This CDR3 region has 12 residues. The CDR3 loop is CASSFERYQLFF. CDR3 nucleotides: TGTGCCAGCAGTTTTGAACGCTATCAGCTGTTTTTT.

This chain uses TRBV7-3 with TRBJ2-5; D remains unclear. Per germline, CDR1 SGHTA and CDR2 FQGTGA. The CDR3 runs to 13 residues. The ends were cut back, 5 bases at V and 4 bases at J, with 11 bases in the middle. DNA for the CDR3: TGTGCCAGCAGCCTTGGGTTGGGAGAGACCCAGTACTTC. Protein sequence: CASSLGLGETQYF.

The chain couples TRBV4-3 to TRBJ2-3, with a tentative D call TRBD2 (6 bases). The germline V gene encodes CDR1 LGHNA and CDR2 YSLEER. The CDR3 runs 14 residues. Deletions cut 2 bases from V and 5 bases from J, with 11 bases between. CDR3 amino acids: CASSQFLGRDTQYF. DNA for the CDR3: TGCGCCAGCAGCCAATTCCTCGGGAGAGATACGCAGTATTTT.

This rearrangement joins TRBV15 to TRBJ1-1, with D maybe TRBD1 (5 bases). The germline V gene encodes CDR1 LNHNV and CDR2 YYDKDF (reference sequence). V was clipped by 4 bases and J by 10 bases, with 10 bases between them. The CDR3 sequence is 11 residues long. Here the CDR3 DNA reads TGTGCCACCAGCAACGACAGAGTAGCTTTCTTT. Amino acid sequence: CATSNDRVAFF.

The J gene is TRBJ1-1, the V gene TRBV11-2; D not resolved. Per germline, CDR1 SGHAT and CDR2 FQNNGV. Trimming removed 1 base at V and 1 base at J, with 4 bases between. The CDR3 length is 13 residues. In DNA, the CDR3 is TGTGCCAGCAGCTTAGCTACGAACACTGAAGCTTTCTTT. Its protein is CASSLATNTEAFF.

V gene TRBV5-1 combines with J gene TRBJ2-5; 7 bases agree with TRBD1. The CDR3 totals 14 residues. Germline V gives CDR1 SGHRS, CDR2 YFSETQ. V trimming: 3 bases; J trimming: 1 base; junction bases outside the gene matches: 3. Here the CDR3 DNA reads TGCGCCAGCAGCTGGGGACAGATCCAAGAGACCCAGTACTTC. As protein: CASSWGQIQETQYF.